These 2 T cell receptor beta chains share one sample of origin, sequenced in a study of T cell repertoires in cytomegalovirus infection. Which antigens these TCRs recognize remains unknown. MiXCR was run by TCRdb on the reads, yielding one entry per CDR3 protein. The table shows approximately 310,000 distinct CDR3 sequences, with roughly 25% occurring only once. Material: cultured PBMCs, obtained from culture after CMV antigen stimulation. The origin of the receptors is a human donor in good health (CMV status not recorded). Some clones in this sample may be carry-over from other donors' samples.

The chain couples TRBV20-1 to TRBJ2-2; D call uncertain. Trimming took 3 bases from V and 2 from J, leaving 10 bases between them. In germline, CDR1 is DFQATT, CDR2 SNEGSKA (reference sequence). This CDR3 is 14 amino acids long. CDR3 in DNA: TGCAGTGCTAGCTTACCTACCAACACCGGGGAGCTGTTTTTT. Protein product: CSASLPTNTGELFF.

The table lists this clonotype with many counts. J is TRBJ2-6 and V is TRBV7-2, with unresolved D. V shed 1 base and J shed 0 bases, with 10 bases lying between them. Germline lookup yields CDR1 SGHTA and CDR2 FQGNSA. CDR3 length: 17 residues. The CDR3: CASSLGPPLSGANVLTF. CDR3 in DNA: TGTGCCAGCAGCTTAGGGCCCCCCCTCTCTGGGGCCAACGTCCTGACTTTC.